Listed below are T cell receptor beta chains from one sample, sequenced in a study of Ad26.COV2.S vaccination and SARS-CoV-2 variants. Clones were sequenced by immunoSEQ multiplex PCR, and TCRdb holds only the in-frame ones, with some missing. The sample holds under 250,000 clones, 87% seen once. This specimen consisted of peripheral blood, obtained in a trial of Ad26.COV2.S vaccine versus placebo. Receptors were obtained from a person between 18 and 59 years old who received the Ad26.COV2.S COVID-19 vaccine or a placebo. Each CDR3 is given with its conserved first and last residue. A D gene is named only where the DNA matches it firmly. Expanded clones get a size class; other rows say once, few or many, or leave the size out.

TRBV9	TRBJ1-4	-	-	CASSPEVVNGKLFF	TGTGCCAGCAGCCCAGAGGTTGTTAACGGAAAACTGTTTTTT
TRBV3-1/TRBV3-2	TRBJ2-1	-	-	CASSQERSSYNEQFF	TGTGCCAGCAGCCAAGAACGCAGCTCCTACAATGAGCAGTTCTTC
TRBV4-1	TRBJ1-1	-	TRBD1	CASSLGQLYTEAFF	TGCGCCAGCAGCCTGGGACAGCTGTACACTGAAGCTTTCTTT
TRBV27	TRBJ2-1	-	-	CASSSSGFEQFF	TGTGCCAGCAGTTCGTCAGGGTTTGAGCAGTTCTTC
TRBV18	TRBJ2-1	-	TRBD2	CASTPRAGAVNEQFF	TGTGCCAGCACACCTAGAGCGGGAGCCGTTAATGAGCAGTTCTTC
TRBV19	TRBJ1-2	-	TRBD1	CASNSGQGYGYTF	TGTGCCAGTAACTCGGGACAGGGCTATGGCTACACCTTC
TRBV5-8	TRBJ1-5	once	TRBD1	CASSPWDRSTQPQHF	TGTGCCAGCAGCCCCTGGGACAGGAGTACTCAGCCCCAGCATTTT
TRBV21-1	TRBJ2-1	-	-	CASGRASDYNEQFF	TGTGCCAGCGGGCGGGCTAGCGACTACAATGAGCAGTTCTTC
TRBV5-1	TRBJ2-4	-	TRBD1	CASSPGTDTLLAKNIQYF	TGCGCCAGCAGCCCAGGGACAGACACGCTATTAGCCAAAAACATTCAGTACTTC
TRBV30	TRBJ2-5	-	-	CAWSKGVQETQYF	TGTGCCTGGAGTAAGGGGGTCCAAGAGACCCAGTACTTC
TRBV3-1/TRBV3-2	TRBJ1-5	-	TRBD1	CASSQGTDNQPQHF	TGTGCCAGCAGCCAGGGGACAGACAATCAGCCCCAGCATTTT
TRBV18	TRBJ1-2	once	TRBD1	CASSTGTGNYGYTF	TGTGCCAGCTCAACCGGGACAGGGAACTATGGCTACACCTTC
TRBV9	TRBJ1-6	-	TRBD1	CASSVGNRGNSPLHF	TGTGCCAGCAGCGTAGGGAACAGGGGGAATTCACCCCTCCACTTT
TRBV19	TRBJ2-1	-	-	CASSGDGHNEQFF	TGTGCCAGTAGTGGAGACGGCCACAATGAGCAGTTCTTC
TRBV11-3	TRBJ2-2	-	TRBD2	CASSSGLAGTGELFF	TGTGCCAGCAGCTCGGGACTAGCGGGGACCGGGGAGCTGTTTTTT
TRBV5-1	TRBJ2-7	-	-	CASSLDSVSSYEQYF	TGCGCCAGCAGCTTGGACAGCGTTAGCTCCTACGAGCAGTACTTC
TRBV9	TRBJ2-3	once	TRBD2	CASSVEASGEGWVTDTQYF	TGTGCCAGCAGCGTTGAGGCTAGCGGAGAGGGGTGGGTAACAGATACGCAGTATTTT
TRBV9	TRBJ2-3	-	-	CASSVEVGRDTQYF	TGTGCCAGCAGCGTAGAAGTGGGGCGAGATACGCAGTATTTT
TRBV6-5	TRBJ1-3	-	-	CASSREAGIPNTIYF	TGTGCCAGCAGTAGGGAAGCGGGCATACCAAACACCATATATTTT
TRBV2	TRBJ1-5	-	-	CASNEGPHPGQPQHF	TGTGCCAGCAACGAAGGACCCCACCCAGGTCAGCCCCAGCATTTT
TRBV12-3/TRBV12-4	TRBJ2-7	-	-	CASSPDSYEQYF	TGTGCCAGCAGTCCCGATTCCTACGAGCAGTACTTC
TRBV6-5	TRBJ2-3	-	-	CASMEGPASDTQYF	TGTGCCAGCATGGAGGGCCCGGCCTCAGATACGCAGTATTTT
TRBV6-1	TRBJ1-1	few	-	CASSVRGFPERVNTEAFF	TGTGCCAGCAGTGTACGTGGGTTCCCCGAAAGGGTGAACACTGAAGCTTTCTTT
TRBV11-2	TRBJ2-3	-	-	CASSPIPGFPSTQYF	TGTGCCAGCAGTCCTATCCCGGGATTCCCCTCTACGCAGTATTTT
TRBV4-2	TRBJ1-4	-	TRBD1	CASSQDRGQGAEKLFF	TGTGCCAGCAGCCAAGATCGAGGACAGGGGGCAGAAAAACTGTTTTTT
TRBV18	TRBJ1-3	-	-	CASSESSSGNTIYF	TGTGCCAGCTCAGAAAGCTCCTCTGGAAACACCATATATTTT
TRBV3-1/TRBV3-2	TRBJ1-1	-	-	CASSLSAEAFF	TGTGCCAGCAGCTTATCCGCTGAAGCTTTCTTT
TRBV7-2	TRBJ2-2	-	-	CASKTDGGSGELFF	TGTGCCAGCAAAACAGACGGTGGGTCCGGGGAGCTGTTTTTT
TRBV7-2	TRBJ1-6	-	TRBD1	CASSAAPRGNSPLHF	TGTGCCAGCAGCGCCGCCCCCAGGGGGAATTCACCCCTCCACTTT
TRBV28	TRBJ1-2	-	-	CASTSLGPPFAGYTF	TGTGCCAGCACCAGTCTCGGGCCCCCCTTTGCTGGCTACACCTTC
TRBV4-2	TRBJ1-1	-	-	CASSQDQAGNTEAFF	TGTGCCAGCAGCCAAGACCAGGCAGGGAACACTGAAGCTTTCTTT
TRBV4-3	TRBJ1-4	-	-	CASSHQGPNEKLFF	TGCGCCAGCAGCCACCAGGGCCCTAATGAAAAACTGTTTTTT
TRBV20-1	TRBJ1-2	few	-	CSASDVRGVVYGYTF	TGCAGTGCTAGTGACGTCAGGGGAGTGGTCTATGGCTACACCTTC
TRBV9	TRBJ2-7	-	-	CASSDLLEGEQYF	TGTGCCAGCAGCGACCTTCTGGAGGGGGAGCAGTACTTC
TRBV9	TRBJ2-3	-	TRBD1	CASSVADVRQGGDTQYF	TGTGCCAGCAGCGTAGCAGACGTGAGACAGGGGGGTGATACGCAGTATTTT
TRBV11-2	TRBJ1-2	-	TRBD1	CASSSLRDRTHYNYGYTF	TGTGCCAGCAGCTCCCTTCGGGACAGGACCCATTATAACTATGGCTACACCTTC
TRBV9	TRBJ1-2	once	TRBD1	CASSAQGVGGYTF	TGTGCCAGCAGCGCCCAGGGGGTGGGTGGCTACACCTTC
TRBV7-3	TRBJ2-1	-	TRBD2	CASSFLSASGRGNEQFF	TGTGCCAGCAGCTTTCTGAGTGCGAGCGGGAGAGGCAATGAGCAGTTCTTC
TRBV10-3	TRBJ2-5	-	-	CAIKGNTPQETQYF	TGTGCCATCAAAGGTAACACACCTCAAGAGACCCAGTACTTC
TRBV27	TRBJ2-3	once	-	CASSQGWGTDTQYF	TGTGCCAGCAGCCAAGGTTGGGGCACAGATACGCAGTATTTT
TRBV6-2/TRBV6-3	TRBJ1-2	-	-	CASSLYAGYTF	TGTGCCAGCAGTTTGTACGCAGGCTACACCTTC
TRBV6-6	TRBJ2-1	-	-	CASSYTETGLRFF	TGTGCCAGCAGTTACACCGAGACAGGACTTAGGTTCTTC
TRBV19	TRBJ1-5	-	-	CASSRGRSKPQHF	TGTGCCAGTAGTAGAGGACGGAGTAAGCCCCAGCATTTT
TRBV7-2	TRBJ2-7	-	-	CASSSNLLYEQYF	TGTGCCAGCAGCTCCAACCTCCTCTACGAGCAGTACTTC
TRBV5-5	TRBJ1-5	-	TRBD1	CASSLITGVQPQHF	TGTGCCAGCAGCTTGATCACAGGGGTTCAGCCCCAGCATTTT
TRBV7-6	TRBJ1-5	once	-	CALLRQYSNQPQHF	TGTGCCCTCTTACGGCAGTATAGCAATCAGCCCCAGCATTTT
TRBV7-9	TRBJ2-3	-	TRBD1	CASSRIQGFTDTQYF	TGTGCCAGCAGCAGAATACAGGGGTTCACAGATACGCAGTATTTT
TRBV6-5	TRBJ1-2	-	-	CASSYWAGTDGYTF	TGTGCCAGCAGTTACTGGGCAGGTACAGATGGCTACACCTTC
TRBV30	TRBJ1-1	-	-	CAWSVQGKGGAFF	TGTGCCTGGAGTGTACAAGGGAAGGGGGGAGCTTTCTTT
TRBV6-2/TRBV6-3	TRBJ2-5	-	-	CASSSTPGRVRLETQYF	TGTGCCAGCAGCAGTACCCCCGGCAGGGTGCGCTTAGAGACCCAGTACTTC
TRBV4-3	TRBJ1-1	-	-	CASSQEFSRSSEAFF	TGCGCCAGCAGCCAAGAATTCAGCAGGTCGTCTGAAGCTTTCTTT
TRBV5-4	TRBJ2-5	-	-	CASSFPAQETQYF	TGTGCCAGCAGCTTTCCAGCGCAAGAGACCCAGTACTTC
TRBV4-1	TRBJ2-5	few	-	CASSQGGEETQYF	TGCGCCAGCAGCCAAGGGGGCGAAGAGACCCAGTACTTC
TRBV18	TRBJ1-6	once	-	CASSPQGERISPLHF	TGTGCCAGCTCACCACAGGGAGAAAGGATTTCACCCCTCCACTTT
TRBV27	TRBJ1-1	-	-	CASSLGTLRTEAFF	TGTGCCAGCAGTTTAGGGACTCTCCGAACAGAAGCTTTCTTT
TRBV6-5	TRBJ1-1	-	TRBD1	CASRVPGGTEAFF	TGTGCCAGCAGAGTCCCAGGGGGGACTGAAGCTTTCTTT